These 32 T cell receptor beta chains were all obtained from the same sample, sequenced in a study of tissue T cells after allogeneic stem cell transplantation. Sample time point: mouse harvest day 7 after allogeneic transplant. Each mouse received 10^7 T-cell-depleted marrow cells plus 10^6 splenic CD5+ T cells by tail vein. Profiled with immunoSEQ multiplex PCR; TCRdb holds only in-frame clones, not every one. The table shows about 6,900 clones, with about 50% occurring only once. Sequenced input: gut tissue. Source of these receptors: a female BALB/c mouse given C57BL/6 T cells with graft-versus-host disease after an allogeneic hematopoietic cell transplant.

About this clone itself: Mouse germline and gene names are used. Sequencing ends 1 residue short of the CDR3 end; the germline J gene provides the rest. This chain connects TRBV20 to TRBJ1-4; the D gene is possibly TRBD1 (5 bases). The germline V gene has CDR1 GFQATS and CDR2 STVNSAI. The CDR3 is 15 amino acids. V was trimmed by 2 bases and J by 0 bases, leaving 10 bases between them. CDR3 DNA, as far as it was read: TGTGGTGCTAGGTCCCGGACAATTTCCAACGAAAGATTATTT. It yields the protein CGARSRTISNERLF. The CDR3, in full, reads CGARSRTISNERLFF.

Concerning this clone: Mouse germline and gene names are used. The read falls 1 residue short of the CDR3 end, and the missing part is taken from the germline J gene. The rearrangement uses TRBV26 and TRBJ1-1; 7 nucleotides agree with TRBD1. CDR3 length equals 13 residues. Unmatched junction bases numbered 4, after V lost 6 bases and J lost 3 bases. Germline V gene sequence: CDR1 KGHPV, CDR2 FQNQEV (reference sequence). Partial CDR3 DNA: TGTGCCAGCAGCCCCGGGACAGACACAGAAGTCTTC. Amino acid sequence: CASSPGTDTEVF. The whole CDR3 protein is CASSPGTDTEVFF.

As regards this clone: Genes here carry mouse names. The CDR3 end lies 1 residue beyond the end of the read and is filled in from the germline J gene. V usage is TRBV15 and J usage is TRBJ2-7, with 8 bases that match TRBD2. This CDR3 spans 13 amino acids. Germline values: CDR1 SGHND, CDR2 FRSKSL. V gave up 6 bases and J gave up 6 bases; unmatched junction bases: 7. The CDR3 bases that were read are TGTGCCAGCAGGTCTGGGGGGCTTGGTGAACAGTAC. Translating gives CASRSGGLGEQY. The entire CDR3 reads CASRSGGLGEQYF.

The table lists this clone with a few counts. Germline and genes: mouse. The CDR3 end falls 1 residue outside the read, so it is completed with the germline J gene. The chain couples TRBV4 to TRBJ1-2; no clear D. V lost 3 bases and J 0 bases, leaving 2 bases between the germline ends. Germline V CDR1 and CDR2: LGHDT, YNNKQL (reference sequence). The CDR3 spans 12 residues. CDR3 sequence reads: CASSYPNSDYTF. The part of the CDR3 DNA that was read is TGTGCCAGCAGCTATCCAAACTCCGACTACACC.

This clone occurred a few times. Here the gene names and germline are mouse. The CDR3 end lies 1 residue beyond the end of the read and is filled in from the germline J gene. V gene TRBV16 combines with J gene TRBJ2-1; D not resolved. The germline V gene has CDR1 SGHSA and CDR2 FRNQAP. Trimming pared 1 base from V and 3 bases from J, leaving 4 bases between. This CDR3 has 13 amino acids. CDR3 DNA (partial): TGTGCAAGCAGCTTAGGCAGCTATGCTGAGCAGTTC. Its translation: CASSLGSYAEQF. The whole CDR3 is CASSLGSYAEQFF.

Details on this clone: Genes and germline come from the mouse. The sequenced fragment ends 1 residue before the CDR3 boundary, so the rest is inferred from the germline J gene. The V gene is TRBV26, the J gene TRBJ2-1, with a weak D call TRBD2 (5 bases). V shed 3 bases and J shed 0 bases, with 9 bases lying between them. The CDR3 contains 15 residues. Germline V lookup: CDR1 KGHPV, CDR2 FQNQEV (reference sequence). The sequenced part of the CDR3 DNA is TGTGCCAGCAGTCTCCGGACTTATAACTATGCTGAGCAGTTC. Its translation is CASSLRTYNYAEQF. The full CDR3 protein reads CASSLRTYNYAEQFF.

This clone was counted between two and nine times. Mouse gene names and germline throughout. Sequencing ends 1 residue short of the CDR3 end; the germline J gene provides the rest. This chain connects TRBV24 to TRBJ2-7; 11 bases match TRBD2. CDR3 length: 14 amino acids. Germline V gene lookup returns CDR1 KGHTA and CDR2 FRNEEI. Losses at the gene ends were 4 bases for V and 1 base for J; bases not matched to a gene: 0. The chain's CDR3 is CASSRDWGSYEQYF. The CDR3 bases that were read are TGTGCCAGCAGTCGGGACTGGGGGTCCTATGAACAGTAC.

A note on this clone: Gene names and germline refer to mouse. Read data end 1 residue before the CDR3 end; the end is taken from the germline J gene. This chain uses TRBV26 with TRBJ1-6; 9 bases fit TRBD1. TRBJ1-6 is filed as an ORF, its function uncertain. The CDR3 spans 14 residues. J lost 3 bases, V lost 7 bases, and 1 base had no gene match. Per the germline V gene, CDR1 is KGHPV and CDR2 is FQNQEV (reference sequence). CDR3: CASTTGGYNSPLYF. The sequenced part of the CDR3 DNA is TGTGCCAGCACGACAGGGGGCTATAATTCGCCCCTCTAC.

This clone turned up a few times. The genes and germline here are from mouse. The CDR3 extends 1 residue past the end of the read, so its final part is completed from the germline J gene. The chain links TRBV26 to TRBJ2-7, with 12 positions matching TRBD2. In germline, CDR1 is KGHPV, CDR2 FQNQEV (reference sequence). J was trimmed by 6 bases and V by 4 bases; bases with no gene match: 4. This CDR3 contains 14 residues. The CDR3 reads CASSPTGGAREQYF. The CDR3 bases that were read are TGTGCCAGCAGTCCGACTGGGGGGGCGCGTGAACAGTAC. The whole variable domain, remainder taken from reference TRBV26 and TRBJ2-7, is NSKVIQTPRYLVKGQGQKAKMRCIPEKGHPVVFWYQQNKNNEFKFLINFQNQEVLQQIDMTEKRFSAECPSNSPCSLEIQSSEAGDSALYLCASSPTGGAREQYFGPGTRLTVL.

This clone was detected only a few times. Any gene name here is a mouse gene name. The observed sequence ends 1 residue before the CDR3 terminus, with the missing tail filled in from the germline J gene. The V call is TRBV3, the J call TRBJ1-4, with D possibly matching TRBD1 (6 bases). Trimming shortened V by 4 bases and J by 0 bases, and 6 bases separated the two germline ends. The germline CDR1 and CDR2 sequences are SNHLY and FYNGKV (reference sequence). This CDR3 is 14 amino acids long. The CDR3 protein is CASSSGVSNERLFF. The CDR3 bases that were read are TGTGCCAGCAGCTCAGGGGTTTCCAACGAAAGATTATTT.

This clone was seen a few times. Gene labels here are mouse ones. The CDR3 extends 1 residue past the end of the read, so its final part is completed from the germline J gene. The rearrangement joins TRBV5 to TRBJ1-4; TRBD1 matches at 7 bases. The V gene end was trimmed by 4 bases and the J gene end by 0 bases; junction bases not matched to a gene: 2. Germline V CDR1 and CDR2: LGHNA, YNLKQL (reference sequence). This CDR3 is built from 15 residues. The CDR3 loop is CASSPGTVSNERLFF. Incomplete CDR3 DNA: TGTGCCAGCAGCCCCGGGACAGTTTCCAACGAAAGATTATTT.

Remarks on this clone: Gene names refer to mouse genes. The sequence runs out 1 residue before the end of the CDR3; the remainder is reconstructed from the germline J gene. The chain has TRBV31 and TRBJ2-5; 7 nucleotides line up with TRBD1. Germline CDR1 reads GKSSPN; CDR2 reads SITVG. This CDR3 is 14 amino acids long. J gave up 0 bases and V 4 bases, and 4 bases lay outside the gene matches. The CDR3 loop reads CAWKTGKNQDTQYF. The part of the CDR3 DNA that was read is TGTGCCTGGAAGACAGGGAAGAACCAAGACACCCAGTAC.

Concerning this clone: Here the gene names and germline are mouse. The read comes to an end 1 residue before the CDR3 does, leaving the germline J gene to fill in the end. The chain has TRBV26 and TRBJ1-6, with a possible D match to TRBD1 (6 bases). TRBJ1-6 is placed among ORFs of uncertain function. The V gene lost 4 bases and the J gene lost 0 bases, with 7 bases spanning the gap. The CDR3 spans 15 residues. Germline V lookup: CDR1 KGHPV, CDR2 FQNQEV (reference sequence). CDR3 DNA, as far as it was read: TGTGCCAGCAGTCGGACAGATTCCTATAATTCGCCCCTCTAC. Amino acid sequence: CASSRTDSYNSPLY. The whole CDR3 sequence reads CASSRTDSYNSPLYF.

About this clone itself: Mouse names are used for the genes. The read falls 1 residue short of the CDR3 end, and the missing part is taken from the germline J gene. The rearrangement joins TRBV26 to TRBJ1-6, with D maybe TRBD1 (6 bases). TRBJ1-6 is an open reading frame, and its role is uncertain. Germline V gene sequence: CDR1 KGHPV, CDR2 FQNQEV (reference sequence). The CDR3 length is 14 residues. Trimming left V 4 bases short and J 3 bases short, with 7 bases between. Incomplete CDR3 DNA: TGTGCCAGCAGTCGGGGGCACTATAATTCGCCCCTCTAC. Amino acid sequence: CASSRGHYNSPLY. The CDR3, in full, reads CASSRGHYNSPLYF.

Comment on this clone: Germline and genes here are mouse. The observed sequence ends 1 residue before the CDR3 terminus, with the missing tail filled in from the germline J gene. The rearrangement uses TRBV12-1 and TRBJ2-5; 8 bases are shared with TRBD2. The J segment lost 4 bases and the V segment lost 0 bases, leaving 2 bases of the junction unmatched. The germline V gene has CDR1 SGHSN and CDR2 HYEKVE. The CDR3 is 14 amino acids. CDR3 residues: CASSLNWGKDTQYF. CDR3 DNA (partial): TGTGCCAGCTCTCTCAACTGGGGGAAAGACACCCAGTAC.

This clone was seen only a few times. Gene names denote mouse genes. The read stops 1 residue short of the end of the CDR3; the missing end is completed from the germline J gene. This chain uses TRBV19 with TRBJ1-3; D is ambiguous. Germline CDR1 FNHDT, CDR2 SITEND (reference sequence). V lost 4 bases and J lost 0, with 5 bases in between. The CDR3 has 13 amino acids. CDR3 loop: CASSRSSGNTLYF. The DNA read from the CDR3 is TGTGCCAGCAGTCGCTCTTCTGGAAATACGCTCTAT.

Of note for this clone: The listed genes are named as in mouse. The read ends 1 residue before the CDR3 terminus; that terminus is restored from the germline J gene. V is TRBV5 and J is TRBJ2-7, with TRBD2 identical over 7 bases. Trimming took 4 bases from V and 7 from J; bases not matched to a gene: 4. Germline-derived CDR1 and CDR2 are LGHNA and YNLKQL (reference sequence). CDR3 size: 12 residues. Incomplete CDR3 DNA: TGTGCCAGCAGCCCGGACTGGCGGGAACAGTAC. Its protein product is CASSPDWREQY. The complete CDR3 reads CASSPDWREQYF.

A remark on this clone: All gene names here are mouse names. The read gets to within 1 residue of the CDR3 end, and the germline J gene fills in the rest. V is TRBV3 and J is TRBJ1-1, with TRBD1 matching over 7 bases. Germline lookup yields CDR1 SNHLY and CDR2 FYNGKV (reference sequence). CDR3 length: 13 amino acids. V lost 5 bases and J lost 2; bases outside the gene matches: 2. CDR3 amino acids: CASSRQGNTEVFF. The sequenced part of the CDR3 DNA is TGTGCCAGCAGCCGACAGGGTAACACAGAAGTCTTC.

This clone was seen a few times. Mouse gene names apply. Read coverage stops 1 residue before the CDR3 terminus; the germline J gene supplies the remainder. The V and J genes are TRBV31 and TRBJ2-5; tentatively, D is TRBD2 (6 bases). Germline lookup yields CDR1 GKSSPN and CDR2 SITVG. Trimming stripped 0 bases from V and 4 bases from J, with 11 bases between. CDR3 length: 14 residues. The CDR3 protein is CAWSLGLLKDTQYF. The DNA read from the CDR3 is TGTGCCTGGAGTCTGGGACTTCTGAAAGACACCCAGTAC.

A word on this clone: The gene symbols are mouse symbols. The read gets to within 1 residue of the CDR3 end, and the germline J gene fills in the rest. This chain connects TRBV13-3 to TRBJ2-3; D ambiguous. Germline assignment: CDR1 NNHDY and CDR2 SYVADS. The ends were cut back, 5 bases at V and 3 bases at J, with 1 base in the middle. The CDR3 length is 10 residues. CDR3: CASRAETLYF. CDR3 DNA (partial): TGTGCCAGCAGGGCAGAAACGCTGTAT.

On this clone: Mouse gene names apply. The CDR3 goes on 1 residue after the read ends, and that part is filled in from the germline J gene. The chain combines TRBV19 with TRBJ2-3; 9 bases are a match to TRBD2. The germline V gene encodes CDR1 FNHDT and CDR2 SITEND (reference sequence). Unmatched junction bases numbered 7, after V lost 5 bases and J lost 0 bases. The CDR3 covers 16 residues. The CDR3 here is CASSQDWGSSAETLYF. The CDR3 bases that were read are TGTGCCAGCAGCCAGGACTGGGGTTCTAGTGCAGAAACGCTGTAT.

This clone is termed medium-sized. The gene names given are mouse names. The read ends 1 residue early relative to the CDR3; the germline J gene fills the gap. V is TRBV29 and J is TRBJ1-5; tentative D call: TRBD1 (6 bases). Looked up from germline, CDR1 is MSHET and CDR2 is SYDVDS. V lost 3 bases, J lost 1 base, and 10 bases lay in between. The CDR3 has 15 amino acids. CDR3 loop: CASSFPGQNNQAPLF. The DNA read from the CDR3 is TGTGCTAGCAGTTTCCCGGGACAAAACAACCAGGCTCCGCTT. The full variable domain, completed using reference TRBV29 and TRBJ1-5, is DMKVTQMPRYLIKRMGENVLLECGQDMSHETMYWYRQDPGLGLQLIYISYDVDSNSEGDIPKGYRVSRKKREHFSLILDSAKTNQTSVYFCASSFPGQNNQAPLFGEGTRLSVL.

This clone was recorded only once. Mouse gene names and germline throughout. CDR3 DNA (partial): TGTGCCAGCAGAGACTGGGGGGGCGACCAAGACACCCAGTAC. It is translated as CASRDWGGDQDTQY. The entire CDR3 sequence reads CASRDWGGDQDTQYF. V usage is TRBV13-3 and J usage is TRBJ2-5, with TRBD2 identical over 12 bases. The read comes to an end 1 residue before the CDR3 does, leaving the germline J gene to fill in the end. Trimming took 5 bases from V and 1 from J; bases not matched to a gene: 2. Germline V lookup: CDR1 NNHDY, CDR2 SYVADS. This CDR3 contains 15 residues.

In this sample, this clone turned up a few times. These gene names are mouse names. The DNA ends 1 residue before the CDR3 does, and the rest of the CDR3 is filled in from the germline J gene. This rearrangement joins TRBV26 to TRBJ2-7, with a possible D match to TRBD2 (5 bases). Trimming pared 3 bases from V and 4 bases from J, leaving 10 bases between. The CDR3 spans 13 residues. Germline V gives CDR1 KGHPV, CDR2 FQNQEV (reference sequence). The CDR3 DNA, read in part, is TGTGCCAGCAGTCTCGGCTGGGAGTATGAACAGTAC. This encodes CASSLGWEYEQY. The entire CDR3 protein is CASSLGWEYEQYF. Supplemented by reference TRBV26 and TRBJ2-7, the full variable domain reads NSKVIQTPRYLVKGQGQKAKMRCIPEKGHPVVFWYQQNKNNEFKFLINFQNQEVLQQIDMTEKRFSAECPSNSPCSLEIQSSEAGDSALYLCASSLGWEYEQYFGPGTRLTVL.

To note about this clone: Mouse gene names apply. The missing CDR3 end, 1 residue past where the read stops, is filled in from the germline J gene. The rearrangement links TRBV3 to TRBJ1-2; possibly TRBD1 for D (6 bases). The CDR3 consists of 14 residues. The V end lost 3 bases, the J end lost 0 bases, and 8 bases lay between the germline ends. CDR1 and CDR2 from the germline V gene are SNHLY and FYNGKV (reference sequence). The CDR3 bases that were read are TGTGCCAGCAGCTTGGGACATGCAAACTCCGACTACACC. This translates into CASSLGHANSDYT. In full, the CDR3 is CASSLGHANSDYTF.

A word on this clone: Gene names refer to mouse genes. CDR3 sequence: CSSSHKPNSGNTLYF. The CDR3 DNA, read in part, is TGCTCCAGCAGTCACAAACCAAATTCTGGAAATACGCTCTAT. The V and J genes are TRBV23 and TRBJ1-3. The CDR3 goes on 1 residue after the read ends, and that part is filled in from the germline J gene. Germline loops: CDR1 KGHTA, CDR2 FQNQQP. CDR3 size: 15 residues.

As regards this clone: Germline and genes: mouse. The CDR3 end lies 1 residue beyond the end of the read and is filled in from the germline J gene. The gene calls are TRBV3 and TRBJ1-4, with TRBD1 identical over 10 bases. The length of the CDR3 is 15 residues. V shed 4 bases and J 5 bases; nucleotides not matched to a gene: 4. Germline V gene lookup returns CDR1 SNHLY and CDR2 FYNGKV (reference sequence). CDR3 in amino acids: CASSSRTGGNERLFF. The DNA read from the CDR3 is TGTGCCAGCAGCTCCCGGACAGGGGGAAACGAAAGATTATTT.

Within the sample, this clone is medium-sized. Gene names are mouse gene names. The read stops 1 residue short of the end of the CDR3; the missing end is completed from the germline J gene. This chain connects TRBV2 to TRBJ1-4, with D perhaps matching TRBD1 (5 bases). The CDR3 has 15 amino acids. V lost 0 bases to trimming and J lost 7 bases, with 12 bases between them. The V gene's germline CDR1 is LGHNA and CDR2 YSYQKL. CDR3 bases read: TGTGCCAGCAGCCAAGAGGGGGTGAGGGGCGAAAGATTATTT. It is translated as CASSQEGVRGERLF. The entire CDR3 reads CASSQEGVRGERLFF.

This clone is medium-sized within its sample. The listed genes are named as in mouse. The CDR3 DNA, read in part, is TGCTCCAGCAGTCAGGGGACAGGGGATGAACAGTAC. As protein: CSSSQGTGDEQY. The full CDR3 is CSSSQGTGDEQYF. The V call is TRBV23, the J call TRBJ2-7; the table's D call, TRBD1, was not checked against the DNA. The missing CDR3 end, 1 residue past where the read stops, is filled in from the germline J gene. Per germline, CDR1 KGHTA and CDR2 FQNQQP. The CDR3 extends over 13 amino acids.

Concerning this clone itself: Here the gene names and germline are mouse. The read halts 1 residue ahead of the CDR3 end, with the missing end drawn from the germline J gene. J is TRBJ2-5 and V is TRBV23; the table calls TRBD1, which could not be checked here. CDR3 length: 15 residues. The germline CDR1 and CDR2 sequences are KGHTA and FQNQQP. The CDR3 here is CSSSQSYSNQDTQYF. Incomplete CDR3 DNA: TGCTCCAGCAGTCAATCGTACAGTAACCAAGACACCCAGTAC. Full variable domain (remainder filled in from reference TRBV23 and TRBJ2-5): DAAVTQKPRYLIKMKGQEAEMKCIPEKGHTAVFWYQQKQSKELKFLIYFQNQQPLDQIDMVKERFSAVCPSSSLCSLGIRTCEAEDSALYLCSSSQSYSNQDTQYFGPGTRLLVL.

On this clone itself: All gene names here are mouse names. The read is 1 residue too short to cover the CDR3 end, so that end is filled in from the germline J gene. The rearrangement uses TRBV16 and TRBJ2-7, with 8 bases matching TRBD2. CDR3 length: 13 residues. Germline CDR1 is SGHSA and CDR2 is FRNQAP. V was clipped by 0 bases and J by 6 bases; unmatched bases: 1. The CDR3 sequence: CASSLDGGVEQYF. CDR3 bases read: TGTGCAAGCAGCTTAGATGGGGGGGTTGAACAGTAC.

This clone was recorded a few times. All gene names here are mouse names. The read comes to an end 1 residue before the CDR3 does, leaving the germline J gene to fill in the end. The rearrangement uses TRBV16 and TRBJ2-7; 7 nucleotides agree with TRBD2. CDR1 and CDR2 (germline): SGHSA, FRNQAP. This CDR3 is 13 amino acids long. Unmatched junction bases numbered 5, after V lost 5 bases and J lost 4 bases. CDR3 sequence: CASSPGGGYEQYF. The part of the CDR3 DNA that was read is TGTGCAAGCAGCCCCGGGGGGGGATATGAACAGTAC.